This T cell receptor beta chain originates from a study of cytomegalovirus exposure and HLA in healthy donors. General observations from the study: The authors enumerated around 150 TCR beta chains as linked to cytomegalovirus.

On this clone: Its matching antigen is unknown.

Generated by immunoSEQ multiplex PCR, the TCRdb table keeps only in-frame clones and is missing some. Seen here are around 66,000 clones, around 97% observed once, and the top ten hold around 1.5%. CDR1 is SGHKS and CDR2 is YYEKEE in the germline V gene (reference sequence). The V end lost 4 bases, the J end lost 2 bases, and 16 bases lay between the germline ends. The CDR3 consists of 16 residues. The sample was PBMCs. The genes are TRBV5-5 and TRBJ2-1; TRBD2 is a possible D gene (6 bases). This TCR was recovered from a woman between 18 and 30 years old in good health and CMV-seropositive. Here the CDR3 DNA reads TGTGCCAGCAGCCCTGTGCGTGGAGGGACCTACAATGAGCAGTTCTTC. The encoded protein is CASSPVRGGTYNEQFF.